The 19 T cell receptor beta chains below all came from one sample that was sequenced in a study of human T cells and chemical hapten exposure. TCRdb independently ran MiXCR on the RACE reads; one entry per CDR3 protein. The sample contains more than 60,000 distinct CDR3 sequences, 10% to 13% of which appear only once. Time point: patch test 2, 6 weeks after DPC sensitization. Sample treatment: therapeutic diphenylcyclopropenone sensitization with weekly scalp DPC. The starting material was whole blood, obtained in connection with sensitization to the hapten diphenylcyclopropenone (DPC). The source is a woman aged 45-65 years with alopecia areata. Some clones in this sample may be carry-over from other donors' samples.

J is TRBJ1-2 and V is TRBV29-1; 7 nucleotides align to TRBD1. The length of the CDR3 is 12 residues. Germline V gene sequence: CDR1 SQVTM, CDR2 ANQGSEA. The V and J ends lost 5 bases and 7 bases, in that order; junction bases with no gene match: 7. The CDR3 reads CSVYTGESGYTF. The CDR3 DNA reads TGCAGCGTTTATACAGGGGAGTCTGGCTACACCTTC.

This clonotype turned up a few times. The chain couples TRBV11-2 to TRBJ2-5, with 14 bases fitting TRBD2. V gave up 2 bases and J gave up 5 bases; unmatched junction bases: 7. This CDR3 is built from 17 residues. Looked up from germline, CDR1 is SGHAT and CDR2 is FQNNGV. The CDR3 DNA reads as TGTGCCAGCAGCTTACGGGGGACTAGCGGGAGTGGGGAGACCCAGTACTTC. Protein sequence: CASSLRGTSGSGETQYF. The variable domain in full, completed from reference TRBV11-2 and TRBJ2-5, reads EAGVAQSPRYKIIEKRQSVAFWCNPISGHATLYWYQQILGQGPKLLIQFQNNGVVDDSQLPKDRFSAERLKGVDSTLKIQPAKLEDSAVYLCASSLRGTSGSGETQYFGPGTRLLVL.

This clonotype was recorded many times. This sequence joins TRBV29-1 and TRBJ1-6; TRBD1 agrees at 7 bases. The germline gives CDR1 SQVTM, CDR2 ANQGSEA. The J segment lost 8 bases and the V segment lost 4 bases, leaving 5 bases of the junction unmatched. The CDR3 has 13 residues. CDR3 in amino acids: CSVGAGGDSPLHF. The CDR3 bases are TGCAGCGTTGGGGCAGGGGGGGATTCACCCCTCCACTTT.

This clonotype was observed at least ten times. The chain joins TRBV29-1 to TRBJ1-3; possible D gene TRBD1, 6 bases. CDR1 SQVTM and CDR2 ANQGSEA come from the germline V gene. V was clipped by 3 bases and J by 3 bases, with 9 bases between them. The CDR3 runs to 13 residues. Written as DNA, the CDR3 is TGCAGCGTTGAGAACAGGGTTGGAAACACCATATATTTT. This sequence encodes CSVENRVGNTIYF.

The chain couples TRBV3-1 to TRBJ2-1; 8 nucleotides match TRBD2. Germline V gene lookup returns CDR1 LGHDT and CDR2 YNNKEL (reference sequence). V shed 4 bases, J shed 3 bases, and the junction held 5 bases outside the gene matches. CDR3 length: 15 residues. The CDR3 DNA is TGTGCCAGCAGCCCCTCCGCGGGGGGCTACAATGAGCAGTTCTTC. Encoded protein: CASSPSAGGYNEQFF.

Many counts were recorded for this clonotype. The chain employs TRBV6-1 and TRBJ2-7; D is perhaps TRBD2 (6 bases). CDR1 MNHNS and CDR2 SASEGT come from the germline V gene. V shed 7 bases and J shed 0 bases, with 19 bases lying between them. The CDR3 length is 16 residues. CDR3 sequence reads: CASTELLGRTSYEQYF. The CDR3 region has the DNA TGTGCCAGCACCGAGCTCCTTGGGAGGACCTCCTACGAGCAGTACTTC.

This clonotype came up many times. The J gene is TRBJ2-7, the V gene TRBV18, with D possibly called TRBD1 or TRBD2 (5 bases each). This CDR3 contains 13 residues. Germline CDR1 is KGHSH and CDR2 is LQKENI. The germline V and J ends were trimmed by 6 bases and 2 bases, with 11 bases remaining between them. The CDR3 here is CASSRDQTYEQYF. CDR3 bases: TGTGCCAGCTCGAGGGACCAAACCTACGAGCAGTACTTC.

This chain links TRBV29-1 with TRBJ1-1, with D tentatively TRBD1 (5 bases). Between the trimmed V and J ends, which lost 7 bases and 1 base, there was a span of 13 bases. This CDR3 is built from 13 residues. Germline lookup yields CDR1 SQVTM and CDR2 ANQGSEA. The CDR3: CSAFGAGNTEAFF. Written as DNA, the CDR3 is TGCAGCGCCTTCGGGGCCGGGAACACTGAAGCTTTCTTT. The variable domain in full, with the rest retrieved from reference TRBV29-1 and TRBJ1-1, is SAVISQKPSRDICQRGTSLTIQCQVDSQVTMMFWYRQQPGQSLTLIATANQGSEATYESGFVIDKFPISRPNLTFSTLTVSNMSPEDSSIYLCSAFGAGNTEAFFGQGTRLTVV.

This chain uses TRBV19 with TRBJ2-3, with D uncertain. Germline loops: CDR1 LNHDA, CDR2 SQIVND (reference sequence). V dropped 5 bases and J dropped 6 bases, with 12 bases sitting between them. The length of the CDR3 is 13 residues. This CDR3 is CASSLSSRDTQYF. For the CDR3, the DNA is TGTGCCAGTAGTTTGTCGAGCCGGGATACGCAGTATTTT.

This clonotype has just a few counts. This chain connects TRBV7-8 to TRBJ1-1; TRBD1 might be the D (5 bases). Looked up from germline, CDR1 is SGHVS and CDR2 is FQNEAQ. This CDR3 comprises 15 residues. V dropped 5 bases and J dropped 5 bases, with 18 bases sitting between them. CDR3 nucleotides: TGTGCCAGCAGCCTCCGGACGGGGGGGGAGACTGAAGCTTTCTTT. This encodes CASSLRTGGETEAFF. Variable domain in full (rest from reference TRBV7-8 and TRBJ1-1): GAGVSQSPRYKVAKRGQDVALRCDPISGHVSLFWYQQALGQGPEFLTYFQNEAQLDKSGLPSDRFFAERPEGSVSTLKIQRTQQEDSAVYLCASSLRTGGETEAFFGQGTRLTVV.

This clonotype occurred many times. The rearrangement links TRBV7-2 to TRBJ1-5, with D possibly being TRBD1 (6 bases). V was cut by 2 bases and J by 6 bases, with 17 bases left in between. The germline V gene encodes CDR1 SGHTA and CDR2 FQGNSA. The CDR3 loop spans 16 amino acids. CDR3 protein: CASSLSPRGAGQPQHF. CDR3 coding DNA: TGTGCCAGCAGCTTATCCCCACGGGGGGCAGGTCAGCCCCAGCATTTT. Based on the CDR3 plus reference TRBV7-2 and TRBJ1-5, the full variable domain is GAGVSQSPSNKVTEKGKDVELRCDPISGHTALYWYRQSLGQGLEFLIYFQGNSAPDKSGLPSDRFSAERTGGSVSTLTIQRTQQEDSAVYLCASSLSPRGAGQPQHFGDGTRLSIL.

This clonotype occurred many times. This chain uses TRBV19 with TRBJ1-1; D uncertain. The CDR3 is made up of 15 amino acids. Germline lookup yields CDR1 LNHDA and CDR2 SQIVND (reference sequence). V lost 6 bases, J lost 2 bases, and 16 bases lay in between. The CDR3 here is CASSPPGDRNTEAFF. The CDR3 DNA sequence: TGTGCCAGTAGCCCCCCGGGTGATCGAAACACTGAAGCTTTCTTT.

The genes are TRBV7-8 and TRBJ2-7; TRBD2 agrees at 15 bases. Germline-derived CDR1 and CDR2 are SGHVS and FQNEAQ. The CDR3 is 17 residues long. V was clipped by 5 bases and J by 5 bases; unmatched bases: 10. Here the CDR3 reads CASSRRGLAGGIHEQYF. The CDR3 coding sequence is TGTGCCAGCAGCAGGAGAGGACTAGCGGGAGGGATCCACGAGCAGTACTTC.

This clonotype was seen only a few times. The V call is TRBV5-5, the J call TRBJ2-3; possible D gene TRBD1, 5 bases. Germline assignment: CDR1 SGHKS and CDR2 YYEKEE (reference sequence). The CDR3 runs 16 residues. Trimming removed 1 base from V and 0 bases from J, with 12 bases in between. This CDR3 reads CASSLTWTTSTDTQYF. In DNA form, the CDR3 reads TGTGCCAGCAGCTTGACTTGGACAACTAGCACAGATACGCAGTATTTT.

This clonotype was counted ten times or more. The gene calls are TRBV25-1 and TRBJ2-1, with a tentative D call TRBD2 (6 bases). V was cut by 0 bases and J by 0 bases, with 18 bases left in between. The CDR3 length is 19 residues. Germline V gives CDR1 MGHDK, CDR2 SYGVNS. The CDR3 protein is CASSEYRGLSGLSYNEQFF. As DNA, the CDR3 is TGTGCCAGCAGTGAATATCGCGGTCTTAGCGGCCTCTCCTACAATGAGCAGTTCTTC.

This clonotype has at least ten counts. The CDR3 sequence: CASSQADKHYGYTF. CDR3 DNA sequence: TGTGCCAGCAGCCAAGCGGACAAGCACTATGGCTACACCTTC. The chain links TRBV3-1 to TRBJ1-2; D possibly corresponds to TRBD1 (5 bases). The CDR3 extends over 14 amino acids. Germline V lookup: CDR1 LGHDT, CDR2 YNNKEL (reference sequence). V lost 1 base to trimming and J lost 3 bases, with 9 bases between them. The whole variable domain, filled in from reference TRBV3-1 and TRBJ1-2, reads DTAVSQTPKYLVTQMGNDKSIKCEQNLGHDTMYWYKQDSKKFLKIMFSYNNKELIINETVPNRFSPKSPDKAHLNLHINSLELGDSAVYFCASSQADKHYGYTFGSGTRLTVV.

The chain employs TRBV5-1 and TRBJ2-5; possibly TRBD2 for D (6 bases). Germline-derived CDR1 and CDR2 are SGHRS and YFSETQ. V was trimmed by 5 bases and J by 5 bases, leaving 16 bases between them. CDR3 length equals 14 residues. The CDR3 bases are TGCGCCAGCAGTTCGAATGGCGGAGGGGAGACCCAGTACTTC. Amino acids: CASSSNGGGETQYF.

This clonotype was recorded many times. The chain couples TRBV19 to TRBJ2-6; a possible D gene is TRBD1 (6 bases). This CDR3 spans 16 amino acids. Germline V gene data show CDR1 as LNHDA and CDR2 as SQIVND (reference sequence). Trimming cost V 8 bases and J 0 bases, with 14 bases left between them. The CDR3 is CASSPQGNSGANVLTF. The CDR3 DNA is TGTGCCAGTTCCCCCCAGGGGAACTCTGGGGCCAACGTCCTGACTTTC.

This clonotype appeared many times. The rearrangement uses TRBV18 and TRBJ1-5; no definite D call. V lost 3 bases to trimming and J lost 4 bases, with 10 bases between them. Germline lookup yields CDR1 KGHSH and CDR2 LQKENI. The CDR3 covers 14 residues. In DNA, the CDR3 is TGTGCCAGCTCACCCGAACAGTCTAATCAGCCCCAGCATTTT. Protein product: CASSPEQSNQPQHF. Drawing the rest from reference TRBV18 and TRBJ1-5, the complete variable domain is NAGVMQNPRHLVRRRGQEARLRCSPMKGHSHVYWYRQLPEEGLKFMVYLQKENIIDESGMPKERFSAEFPKEGPSILRIQQVVRGDSAAYFCASSPEQSNQPQHFGDGTRLSIL.